This T cell receptor beta chain was sequenced for a study of naive and memory T cell subsets. This clonotype occurred many times. Its matching antigen is unknown. The library had UMIs added by 3' ligation of an oligonucleotide to TCR cDNA. Adult healthy volunteers gave 2.5 ml peripheral blood for whole-blood RNA. Reverse transcription used DNase-treated unsorted total RNA, aiming for roughly 1 to 1,100 ng. The CDR3 covers 11 residues. Trimming removed 3 bases at V and 9 bases at J, with 7 bases between. Four PCR rounds used nested alpha and beta constant region primers plus the SP2 primer. Alpha and beta constant region primers primed reverse transcription for blood and skin samples. In TCRdb, the 5' RACE reads were re-called with MiXCR into one record per CDR3 protein. The data contain roughly 60,000 distinct CDR3 sequences, 7% to 8.5% of them seen just once; the ten biggest clones take up 9.7%. Broader study findings: TCR transcript changes with activation or differentiation may affect this RNA method.

This receptor was obtained from a male donor in good health. J is TRBJ2-3 and V is TRBV12-3 or TRBV12-4; D is possibly TRBD1 (6 bases). Here the CDR3 DNA reads TGTGCCAGCAGTTTGACAGGAACGCAGTATTTT. Protein product: CASSLTGTQYF.